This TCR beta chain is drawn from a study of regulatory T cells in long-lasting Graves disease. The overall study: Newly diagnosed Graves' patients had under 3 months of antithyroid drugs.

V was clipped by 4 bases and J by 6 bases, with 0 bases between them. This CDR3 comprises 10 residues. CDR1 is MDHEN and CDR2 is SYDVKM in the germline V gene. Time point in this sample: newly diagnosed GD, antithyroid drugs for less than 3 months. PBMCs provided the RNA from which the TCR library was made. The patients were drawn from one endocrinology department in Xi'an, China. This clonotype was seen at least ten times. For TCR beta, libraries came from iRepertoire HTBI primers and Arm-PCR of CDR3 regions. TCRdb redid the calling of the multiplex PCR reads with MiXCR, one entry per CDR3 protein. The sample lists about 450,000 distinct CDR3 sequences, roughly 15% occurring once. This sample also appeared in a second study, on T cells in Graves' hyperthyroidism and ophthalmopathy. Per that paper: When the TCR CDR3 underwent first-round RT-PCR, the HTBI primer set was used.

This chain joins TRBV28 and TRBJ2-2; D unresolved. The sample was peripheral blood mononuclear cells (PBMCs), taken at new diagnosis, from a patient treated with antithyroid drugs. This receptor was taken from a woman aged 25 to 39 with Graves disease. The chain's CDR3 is CASSSGELFF. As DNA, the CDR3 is TGTGCCAGCAGTTCCGGGGAGCTGTTTTTT.